A selection of T cell receptor beta chains follows, all from one sample in a study of blood T cell repertoires in COVID-19. Assay: immunoSEQ multiplex PCR; the TCRdb copy retains only in-frame clones and omits some. This sample has 200,000 to 250,000 clones, with around 89% found just once. Material for sequencing was PBMCs or T cells enriched from blood (not recorded which). These receptor sequences come from a young woman who had recovered from COVID-19. CDR3s leave out the opening cysteine and the closing phenylalanine or tryptophan. Each record gives: CDR3 length, V gene, CDR3 protein.

13 TRBV4-2 ASSPQSAGDYEQY
19 TRBV7-6 ASSLRAGTSGPKSSYNEQF
9 TRBV28 ATGGYYEQY
13 TRBV7-3 ASSLTGTGVGEQY
11 TRBV6-5 ASTELGGLGYT
13 TRBV18 ASSPEASANSPLH
12 TRBV7-2 ASSPQTGFYGYT
14 TRBV5-4 ASSLPGTRSTDTQY
15 TRBV24-1 ATSGRGGAGGNQPQH
15 TRBV28 ASSLSGQGASGQPQH
11 TRBV20-1 SASPMTPSAQF
12 TRBV27 ASSYRDRGGEQY
10 TRBV12-3/TRBV12-4 ASTFGSDEQY
12 TRBV3-1/TRBV3-2 ASSQNSISTEAF
8 TRBV30 AGWREKLF
12 TRBV28 ATLGGAVNTEAF
11 TRBV28 ASSFLGGGEQY
11 TRBV7-2 ASSLNLASEQY
11 TRBV2 ASRSEGVQPQH
11 TRBV19 ASISTGSAGYT
12 TRBV29-1 SVGGRASYNEQF
11 TRBV4-1 ASSQTYRETQY
12 TRBV2 ASSPGQGVQPQH